Only a few counts were recorded for the clone carrying this T cell receptor (beta chain). This sample was included in a study of identical twins. The CDR3 is 15 amino acids. J was trimmed by 0 bases and V by 7 bases; bases with no gene match: 6. Each CDR3 protein gets one entry after TCRdb re-called the 5' RACE reads with MiXCR. The sample carries about 520,000 distinct CDR3 sequences, 22% recorded once. This sample was shared with a second study, whose subject was T cells expressing NK-cell markers. That source notes: Seven HCMV-seropositive donors and one seronegative donor made up the eight sequenced donors.

The chain uses TRBV12-3 or TRBV12-4 and TRBJ2-1; 7 bases agree with TRBD1. Sequences were obtained from CD4+ T cells sorted from blood. The receptor's source is a woman under 30 in good health. CDR3 sequence (DNA): TGTGCCAGCAAAGACAGGGCTAGCTCCTACAATGAGCAGTTCTTC. Its translation is CASKDRASSYNEQFF.